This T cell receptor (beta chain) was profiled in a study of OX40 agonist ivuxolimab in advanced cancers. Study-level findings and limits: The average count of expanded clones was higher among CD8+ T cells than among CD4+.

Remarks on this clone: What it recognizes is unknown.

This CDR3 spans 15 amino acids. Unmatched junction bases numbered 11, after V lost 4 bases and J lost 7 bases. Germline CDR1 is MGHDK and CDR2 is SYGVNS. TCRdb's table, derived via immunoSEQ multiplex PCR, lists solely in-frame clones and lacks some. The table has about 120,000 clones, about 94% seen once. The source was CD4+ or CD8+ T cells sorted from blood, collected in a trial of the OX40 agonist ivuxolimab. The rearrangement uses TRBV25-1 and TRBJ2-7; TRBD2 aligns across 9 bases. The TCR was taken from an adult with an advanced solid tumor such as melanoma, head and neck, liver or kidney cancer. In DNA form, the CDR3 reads TGTGCCAGCAGTGCAACCGGGACTAGCCTCGGAGAGCAGTACTTC. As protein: CASSATGTSLGEQYF.